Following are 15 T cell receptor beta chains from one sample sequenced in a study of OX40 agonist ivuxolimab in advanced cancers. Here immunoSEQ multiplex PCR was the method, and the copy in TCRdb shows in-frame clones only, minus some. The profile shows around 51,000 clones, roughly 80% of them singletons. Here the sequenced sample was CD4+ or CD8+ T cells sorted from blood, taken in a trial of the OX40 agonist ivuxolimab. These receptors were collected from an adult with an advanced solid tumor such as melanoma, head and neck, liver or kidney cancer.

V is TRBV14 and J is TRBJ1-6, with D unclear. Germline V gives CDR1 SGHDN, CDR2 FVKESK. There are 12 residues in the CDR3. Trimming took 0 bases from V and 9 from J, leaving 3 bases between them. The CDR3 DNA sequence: TGTGCCAGCAGCCAAGACGCTTCACCCCTCCACTTT. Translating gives CASSQDASPLHF.

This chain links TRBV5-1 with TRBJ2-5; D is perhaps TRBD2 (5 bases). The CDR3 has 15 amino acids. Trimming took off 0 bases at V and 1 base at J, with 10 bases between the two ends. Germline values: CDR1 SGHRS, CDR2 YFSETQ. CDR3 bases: TGCGCCAGCAGCTTGGCCGAGGGAATCCAAGAGACCCAGTACTTC. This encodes CASSLAEGIQETQYF.

The CDR3: CASRRQGRDEQYF. In nucleotides, the CDR3 is TGTGCCAGCAGAAGACAGGGACGAGACGAGCAGTACTTC. The chain links TRBV6-1 to TRBJ2-7; 7 positions agree with TRBD1. This CDR3 is 13 amino acids long. V dropped 6 bases and J dropped 5; count of bases not matched to a gene: 7. Germline-derived CDR1 and CDR2 are MNHNS and SASEGT.

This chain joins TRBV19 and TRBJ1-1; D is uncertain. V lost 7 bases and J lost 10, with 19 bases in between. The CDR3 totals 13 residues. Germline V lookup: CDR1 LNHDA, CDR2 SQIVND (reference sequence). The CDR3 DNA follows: TGTGCCAGTACCCCTTCTAGAGCCGGGAGAGCTTTCTTT. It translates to CASTPSRAGRAFF.

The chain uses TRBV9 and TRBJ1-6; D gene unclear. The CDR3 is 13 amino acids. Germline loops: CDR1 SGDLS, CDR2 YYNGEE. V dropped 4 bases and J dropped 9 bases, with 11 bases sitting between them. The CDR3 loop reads CASSKTAVSPLHF. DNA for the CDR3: TGTGCCAGCAGCAAGACGGCAGTTTCACCCCTCCACTTT. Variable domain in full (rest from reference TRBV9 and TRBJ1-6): DSGVTQTPKHLITATGQRVTLRCSPRSGDLSVYWYQQSLDQGLQFLIQYYNGEERAKGNILERFSAQQFPDLHSELNLSSLELGDSALYFCASSKTAVSPLHFGNGTRLTVT.

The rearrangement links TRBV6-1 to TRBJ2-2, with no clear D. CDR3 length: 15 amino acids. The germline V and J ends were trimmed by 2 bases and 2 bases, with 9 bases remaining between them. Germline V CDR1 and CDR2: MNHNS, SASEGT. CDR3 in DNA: TGTGCCAGCAGTGAACCAGGTTTTAACACCGGGGAGCTGTTTTTT. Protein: CASSEPGFNTGELFF.

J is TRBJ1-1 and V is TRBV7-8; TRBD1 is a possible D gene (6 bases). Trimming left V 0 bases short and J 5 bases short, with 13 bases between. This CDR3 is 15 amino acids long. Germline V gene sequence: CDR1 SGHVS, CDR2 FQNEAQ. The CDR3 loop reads CASSLAQGRRTEAFF. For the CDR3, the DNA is TGTGCCAGCAGCTTAGCGCAGGGGAGGAGGACTGAAGCTTTCTTT.

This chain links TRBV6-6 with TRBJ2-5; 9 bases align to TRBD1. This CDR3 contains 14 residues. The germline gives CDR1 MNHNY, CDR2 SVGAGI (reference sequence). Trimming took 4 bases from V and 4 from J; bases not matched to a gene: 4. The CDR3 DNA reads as TGTGCCAGCAGTTCCGGACAGGGGCCAGAGACCCAGTACTTC. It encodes CASSSGQGPETQYF.

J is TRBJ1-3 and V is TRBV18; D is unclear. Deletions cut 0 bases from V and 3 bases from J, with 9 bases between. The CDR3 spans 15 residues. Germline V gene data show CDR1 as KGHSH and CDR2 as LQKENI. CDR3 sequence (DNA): TGTGCCAGCTCACCACCGCAAGGGAGTGGAAACACCATATATTTT. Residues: CASSPPQGSGNTIYF.

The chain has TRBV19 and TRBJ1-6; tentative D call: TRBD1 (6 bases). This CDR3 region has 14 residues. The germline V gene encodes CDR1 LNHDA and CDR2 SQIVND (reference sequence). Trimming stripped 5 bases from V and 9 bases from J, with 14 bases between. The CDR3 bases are TGTGCCAGTAGTGGTCAGGGGTACGGTTCACCCCTCCACTTT. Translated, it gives CASSGQGYGSPLHF.

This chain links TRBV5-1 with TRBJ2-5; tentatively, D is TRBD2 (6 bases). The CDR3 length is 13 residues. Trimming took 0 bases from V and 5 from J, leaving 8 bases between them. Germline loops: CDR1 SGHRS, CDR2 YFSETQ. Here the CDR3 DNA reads TGCGCCAGCAGCTTGGACCTAGCGGAGACCCAGTACTTC. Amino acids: CASSLDLAETQYF.

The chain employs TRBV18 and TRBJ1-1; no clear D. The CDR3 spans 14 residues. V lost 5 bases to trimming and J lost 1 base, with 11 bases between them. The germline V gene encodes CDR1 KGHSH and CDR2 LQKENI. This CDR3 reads CASSDFWGNTEAFF. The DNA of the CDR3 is TGTGCCAGCTCAGACTTCTGGGGGAACACTGAAGCTTTCTTT.

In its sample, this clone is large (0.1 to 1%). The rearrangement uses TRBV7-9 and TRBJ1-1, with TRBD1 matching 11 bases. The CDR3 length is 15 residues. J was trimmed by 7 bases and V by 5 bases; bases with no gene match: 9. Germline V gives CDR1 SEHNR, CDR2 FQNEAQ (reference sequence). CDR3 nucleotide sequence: TGTGCCAGCAGCCCGCGGACAGGGGGCGTCGGTGAAGCTTTCTTT. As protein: CASSPRTGGVGEAFF.

The CDR3 coding sequence is TGTGCCAGCAGCGTCGGAGGGGCGGGTACTGAAGCTTTCTTT. Its protein is CASSVGGAGTEAFF. The J gene is TRBJ1-1, the V gene TRBV9, with D maybe TRBD1 (5 bases). V lost 2 bases, J lost 5 bases, and 13 bases lay in between. The CDR3 spans 14 residues. Germline V lookup: CDR1 SGDLS, CDR2 YYNGEE. The whole variable domain, filled in from reference TRBV9 and TRBJ1-1, reads DSGVTQTPKHLITATGQRVTLRCSPRSGDLSVYWYQQSLDQGLQFLIQYYNGEERAKGNILERFSAQQFPDLHSELNLSSLELGDSALYFCASSVGGAGTEAFFGQGTRLTVV.

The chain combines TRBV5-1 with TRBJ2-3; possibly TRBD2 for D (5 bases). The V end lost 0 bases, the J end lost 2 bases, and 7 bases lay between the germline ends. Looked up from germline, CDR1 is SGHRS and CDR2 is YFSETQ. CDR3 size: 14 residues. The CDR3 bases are TGCGCCAGCAGCTTGGCTAGCTTCACAGATACGCAGTATTTT. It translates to CASSLASFTDTQYF.